Listed below are T cell receptor beta chains from one sample, sequenced in a study of cytomegalovirus exposure and HLA in healthy donors. The assay was immunoSEQ multiplex PCR, and TCRdb's table has in-frame clones only and misses some. The sample table sets out around 100,000 clones. The material sequenced was PBMCs. The receptors stem from a man aged 35 to 55 in good health and CMV-seropositive. Each CDR3 is given with its conserved first and last residue. A D gene is named only where the DNA matches it firmly.

d_call: NA; v_call: TRBV30; j_call: TRBJ1-3; cdr3_nt: TGTGCCTGGAAGGGCAGCGGCTCGAGAAACACCATATATTTT; cdr3_aa: CAWKGSGSRNTIYF
d_call: NA; v_call: TRBV4-1; j_call: TRBJ2-1; cdr3_nt: TGCGCCAGCAGCCAAGATCCGGGTGGGTACAATGAGCAGTTCTTC; cdr3_aa: CASSQDPGGYNEQFF
d_call: TRBD1; v_call: TRBV28; j_call: TRBJ2-7; cdr3_nt: TGTGCCAGCAGTACCCGGGACAGGGGGGAATACGAGCAGTACTTC; cdr3_aa: CASSTRDRGEYEQYF
d_call: NA; v_call: TRBV6-5; j_call: TRBJ2-7; cdr3_nt: TGTGCCAGCAGTTCCACAGGGAACTACGAGCAGTACTTC; cdr3_aa: CASSSTGNYEQYF
d_call: TRBD1; v_call: TRBV2; j_call: TRBJ2-7; cdr3_nt: TGTGCCAGCAGGGCGGGGACAGGGGGCGCCTACGAGCAGTACTTC; cdr3_aa: CASRAGTGGAYEQYF
d_call: NA; v_call: TRBV9; j_call: TRBJ1-3; cdr3_nt: TGTGCCAGCAGCGTCCCCAGCTCTGGAAACACCATATATTTT; cdr3_aa: CASSVPSSGNTIYF
d_call: NA; v_call: TRBV5-4; j_call: TRBJ2-1; cdr3_nt: TGTGCCAGCAGCTTGGGGCGGGCCTCCTACAATGAGCAGTTCTTC; cdr3_aa: CASSLGRASYNEQFF
d_call: NA; v_call: TRBV6-5; j_call: TRBJ2-7; cdr3_nt: TGTGCCACCATCTCGGACGGGACCTACGAGCAGTACTTC; cdr3_aa: CATISDGTYEQYF
d_call: NA; v_call: TRBV5-6; j_call: TRBJ1-1; cdr3_nt: TGTGCCAGCAGCTTTGGGGGAGGCACTGAAGCTTTCTTT; cdr3_aa: CASSFGGGTEAFF
d_call: TRBD1; v_call: TRBV6-1; j_call: TRBJ1-2; cdr3_nt: TGTGCCAGCAGTGAAGCGGGACAGGGGGCTTGGGGCTACACCTTC; cdr3_aa: CASSEAGQGAWGYTF
d_call: NA; v_call: TRBV11-2; j_call: TRBJ2-2; cdr3_nt: TGTGCCAGCAGCTTAGATCAACTAATTACCGGGGAGCTGTTTTTT; cdr3_aa: CASSLDQLITGELFF
d_call: TRBD2; v_call: TRBV14; j_call: TRBJ2-3; cdr3_nt: TGTGCCAGCAGCCAAAGATCGGCTAGCGGAAGCACAGATACGCAGTATTTT; cdr3_aa: CASSQRSASGSTDTQYF
d_call: TRBD1; v_call: TRBV6-1; j_call: TRBJ2-3; cdr3_nt: TGTGCCAGCAGTGGGCGACAGGGGGATACGCAGTATTTT; cdr3_aa: CASSGRQGDTQYF
d_call: NA; v_call: TRBV19; j_call: TRBJ1-2; cdr3_nt: TGTGCCAGTAGTATCGGAGGGTTTGAGTATGGCTACACCTTC; cdr3_aa: CASSIGGFEYGYTF
d_call: NA; v_call: TRBV28; j_call: TRBJ2-1; cdr3_nt: TGTGCCAGCAGTTTATTCCGGGGGAGGGGGGGTGAGCAGTTCTTC; cdr3_aa: CASSLFRGRGGEQFF
d_call: NA; v_call: TRBV28; j_call: TRBJ1-1; cdr3_nt: TGTGCCAGCAGTTCTCCGCCAAACTTCGCTGAAGCTTTCTTT; cdr3_aa: CASSSPPNFAEAFF
d_call: NA; v_call: TRBV7-3; j_call: TRBJ2-3; cdr3_nt: TGTGCCAGCAGCCAGGTTCCCACCACAGATACGCAGTATTTT; cdr3_aa: CASSQVPTTDTQYF
d_call: NA; v_call: TRBV4-1; j_call: TRBJ2-5; cdr3_nt: TGCGCCAGCAGCCAAAATGTCGCGGAGACCCAGTACTTC; cdr3_aa: CASSQNVAETQYF
d_call: TRBD2; v_call: TRBV7-2; j_call: TRBJ2-7; cdr3_nt: TGTGCCAGCAGCATACTAGCGGGAGTGTTCGAGCAGTACTTC; cdr3_aa: CASSILAGVFEQYF
d_call: TRBD1; v_call: TRBV7-3; j_call: TRBJ2-5; cdr3_nt: TGTGCCAGCAGCTTAGGTTCAGGGGGCAGTGAGACCCAGTACTTC; cdr3_aa: CASSLGSGGSETQYF
d_call: TRBD1; v_call: TRBV7-9; j_call: TRBJ2-1; cdr3_nt: TGTGCCAGCAGCTTAGCAGGGGGCGCCGGTCAGGGGCGGAATGAGCAGTTCTTC; cdr3_aa: CASSLAGGAGQGRNEQFF
d_call: TRBD2; v_call: TRBV28; j_call: TRBJ2-2; cdr3_nt: TGTGCCAGCAGGCGGGGGGGGAAATCCACCGGGGAGCTGTTTTTT; cdr3_aa: CASRRGGKSTGELFF
d_call: NA; v_call: TRBV28; j_call: TRBJ1-1; cdr3_nt: TGTGCCAGCAGTTTATCCCAGGGTTCCACTGAAGCTTTCTTT; cdr3_aa: CASSLSQGSTEAFF
d_call: NA; v_call: TRBV4-1; j_call: TRBJ2-7; cdr3_nt: TGCGCCAGCAGCCAAGGTCAAGGTGCGGGGCAGTACTTC; cdr3_aa: CASSQGQGAGQYF
d_call: NA; v_call: TRBV6-5; j_call: TRBJ1-5; cdr3_nt: TGTGCCAGCAGTTTGAACAGGGGCAATCAGCCCCAGCATTTT; cdr3_aa: CASSLNRGNQPQHF
d_call: TRBD1; v_call: TRBV28; j_call: TRBJ1-1; cdr3_nt: TGTGCCAGTCCCCCGCCGGGACAGGATGACACTGAAGCTTTCTTT; cdr3_aa: CASPPPGQDDTEAFF
d_call: TRBD2; v_call: TRBV7-9; j_call: TRBJ2-7; cdr3_nt: TGTGCCAGCAGCCCCGGCGGGGTGAGGGCTAGCGGGCAATACGAGCAGTACTTC; cdr3_aa: CASSPGGVRASGQYEQYF
d_call: TRBD1; v_call: TRBV29-1; j_call: TRBJ2-7; cdr3_nt: TGCAGCGTTGTTCGGGACAGGGATGAGTACGAGCAGTACTTC; cdr3_aa: CSVVRDRDEYEQYF
d_call: TRBD1; v_call: TRBV7-9; j_call: TRBJ2-1; cdr3_nt: TGTGCCAGCAGCTCGCCGGACAGGGGGGCTTATGAGCAGTTCTTC; cdr3_aa: CASSSPDRGAYEQFF
d_call: NA; v_call: TRBV6-6; j_call: TRBJ2-7; cdr3_nt: TGTGCCAGCAGGCCAGCCGGGACAAGGGGCTACGAGCAGTACTTC; cdr3_aa: CASRPAGTRGYEQYF
d_call: NA; v_call: TRBV7-2; j_call: TRBJ2-7; cdr3_nt: TGTGCCAGCCTCCTTAGTGGGGGCCCCTACGAGCAGTACTTC; cdr3_aa: CASLLSGGPYEQYF
d_call: NA; v_call: TRBV7-9; j_call: TRBJ2-5; cdr3_nt: TGTGCCAGCAGCCCCGGGAGCGGCTCGGTAGAGCAGTACTTC; cdr3_aa: CASSPGSGSVEQYF
d_call: TRBD2; v_call: TRBV5-8; j_call: TRBJ2-2; cdr3_nt: TGTGCCAGCAGCTGGACGGGGACTAGCGGGAGTGGCGGGGAGCTGTTTTTT; cdr3_aa: CASSWTGTSGSGGELFF
d_call: TRBD2; v_call: TRBV2; j_call: TRBJ2-1; cdr3_nt: TGTGCCAGCAGGCGAGCTACGGGAGGTCGGTACAATGAGCAGTTCTTC; cdr3_aa: CASRRATGGRYNEQFF
d_call: TRBD2; v_call: TRBV4-3; j_call: TRBJ2-3; cdr3_nt: TGCGCCAGCAGCCCATCCCCTAGCGGGAGCACAGATACGCAGTATTTT; cdr3_aa: CASSPSPSGSTDTQYF
d_call: NA; v_call: TRBV19; j_call: TRBJ2-1; cdr3_nt: TGTGCCAGTAAAGGAGGGCGGGACCGCAACAATGAGCAGTTCTTC; cdr3_aa: CASKGGRDRNNEQFF
d_call: TRBD2; v_call: TRBV4-3; j_call: TRBJ2-2; cdr3_nt: TGCGCCAGCAGCCAAGTGAGCGGGGCCGGGGAGCTGTTTTTT; cdr3_aa: CASSQVSGAGELFF
d_call: TRBD2; v_call: TRBV13; j_call: TRBJ2-2; cdr3_nt: TGTGCCAGCAGCTTTTTCGCGGGAGAAAACACCGGGGAGCTGTTTTTT; cdr3_aa: CASSFFAGENTGELFF
d_call: TRBD1; v_call: TRBV6-1; j_call: TRBJ1-1; cdr3_nt: TGTGCCAGCAGTCCGACAGGGGCGGGCACTGAAGCTTTCTTT; cdr3_aa: CASSPTGAGTEAFF
d_call: NA; v_call: TRBV27; j_call: TRBJ2-3; cdr3_nt: TGTGCCAGCAGTTTTAACCCCCAACTAGTAGCGACAGATACGCAGTATTTT; cdr3_aa: CASSFNPQLVATDTQYF
d_call: NA; v_call: TRBV7-8; j_call: TRBJ1-3; cdr3_nt: TGTGCCAGCAGAGAACAGGGTGCTGGAAACACCATATATTTT; cdr3_aa: CASREQGAGNTIYF
d_call: NA; v_call: TRBV5-5; j_call: TRBJ1-5; cdr3_nt: TGTGCCAGCAGCTTATTTCAGGGGAATCAGCCCCAGCATTTT; cdr3_aa: CASSLFQGNQPQHF
d_call: TRBD2; v_call: TRBV5-4; j_call: TRBJ2-1; cdr3_nt: TGTGCCAGCAGCTTGGGCGGGAGCTCCTACAATGAGCAGTTCTTC; cdr3_aa: CASSLGGSSYNEQFF
d_call: TRBD1; v_call: TRBV6-1; j_call: TRBJ2-5; cdr3_nt: TGTGCCAGCAGTCACATAGGGACAGGGGTCGCCAGCCAGTACTTC; cdr3_aa: CASSHIGTGVASQYF
d_call: NA; v_call: TRBV28; j_call: TRBJ2-5; cdr3_nt: TGTGCCAGCTTTGCCGGGACCAGGGGAGAGACCCAGTACTTC; cdr3_aa: CASFAGTRGETQYF
d_call: NA; v_call: TRBV27; j_call: TRBJ1-2; cdr3_nt: TGTGCCAGCAGTTTAACCCCGACATTTAACTATGGCTACACCTTC; cdr3_aa: CASSLTPTFNYGYTF
d_call: TRBD2; v_call: TRBV19; j_call: TRBJ2-2; cdr3_nt: TGTGCCAGTAAGGCTAGCGGGAACACCGGGGAGCTGTTTTTT; cdr3_aa: CASKASGNTGELFF
d_call: TRBD1; v_call: TRBV7-3; j_call: TRBJ1-2; cdr3_nt: TGTGCCAGCAGCTTAGGTGGACAGGGGGCCAGAGGCTACACCTTC; cdr3_aa: CASSLGGQGARGYTF
d_call: NA; v_call: TRBV28; j_call: TRBJ2-7; cdr3_nt: TGTGCCAGCCAGTCGGCTTTGCGGGCCTCCTACGAGCAGTACTTC; cdr3_aa: CASQSALRASYEQYF
d_call: NA; v_call: TRBV7-2; j_call: TRBJ1-1; cdr3_nt: TGTGCCAGCAGCTTAATAGGGACATACACTGAAGCTTTCTTT; cdr3_aa: CASSLIGTYTEAFF
d_call: TRBD2; v_call: TRBV27; j_call: TRBJ2-1; cdr3_nt: TGTGCCAGCAGTTCGATCAGAGGGACTAGCGGGAGAATCTCCTACAATGAGCAGTTCTTC; cdr3_aa: CASSSIRGTSGRISYNEQFF
d_call: NA; v_call: TRBV15; j_call: TRBJ2-7; cdr3_nt: TGTGCCACCAGCAGCGGGGAGATTCCCTACGAGCAGTACTTC; cdr3_aa: CATSSGEIPYEQYF
d_call: NA; v_call: TRBV19; j_call: TRBJ1-1; cdr3_nt: TGTGCCAGTAGTCGGCAGGGCCCTGAAGCTTTCTTT; cdr3_aa: CASSRQGPEAFF
d_call: TRBD1; v_call: TRBV5-1; j_call: TRBJ2-7; cdr3_nt: TGCGCCAGCAGCTTCCATCTGACAGGGGGCTTGGACGAGCAGTACTTC; cdr3_aa: CASSFHLTGGLDEQYF
d_call: TRBD2; v_call: TRBV19; j_call: TRBJ2-5; cdr3_nt: TGTGCCAGTAGTCCGGGACTAGCAGGAGAGACCCAGTACTTC; cdr3_aa: CASSPGLAGETQYF
d_call: TRBD1; v_call: TRBV7-6; j_call: TRBJ2-2; cdr3_nt: TGTGCCAGCAGCCTTAGTGGACAGGGCACCGGGGAGCTGTTTTTT; cdr3_aa: CASSLSGQGTGELFF
d_call: TRBD2; v_call: TRBV4-2; j_call: TRBJ2-1; cdr3_nt: TGTGCCAGCAGCCAAGATTCTAGCGGGGTCTACAATGAGCAGTTCTTC; cdr3_aa: CASSQDSSGVYNEQFF
d_call: TRBD1; v_call: TRBV5-4; j_call: TRBJ2-3; cdr3_nt: TGTGCCAGCAGCCCAGAAACCGGGACAGGATTTATCGATACGCAGTATTTT; cdr3_aa: CASSPETGTGFIDTQYF
d_call: TRBD2; v_call: TRBV29-1; j_call: TRBJ2-1; cdr3_nt: TGCAGCGTCCTACCTAGCGGGTTCTACAATGAGCAGTTCTTC; cdr3_aa: CSVLPSGFYNEQFF
d_call: TRBD2; v_call: TRBV10-3; j_call: TRBJ2-7; cdr3_nt: TGTGCCATCAGTTTGCTAGCGGGATCGGGCGAGCAGTACTTC; cdr3_aa: CAISLLAGSGEQYF